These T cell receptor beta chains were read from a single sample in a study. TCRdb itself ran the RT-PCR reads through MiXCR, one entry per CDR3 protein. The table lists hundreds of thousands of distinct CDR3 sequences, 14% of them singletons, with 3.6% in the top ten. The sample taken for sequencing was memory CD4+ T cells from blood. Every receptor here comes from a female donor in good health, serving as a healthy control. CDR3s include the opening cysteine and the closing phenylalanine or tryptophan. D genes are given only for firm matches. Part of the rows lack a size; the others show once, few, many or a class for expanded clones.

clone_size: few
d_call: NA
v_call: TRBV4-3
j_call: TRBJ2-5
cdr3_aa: CASSHREFETQYF
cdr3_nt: TGCGCCAGCAGCCACAGGGAATTTGAGACCCAGTACTTC

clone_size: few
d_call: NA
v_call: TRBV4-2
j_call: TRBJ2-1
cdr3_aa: CASSQSWDEQFF
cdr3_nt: TGTGCCAGCAGCCAAAGTTGGGATGAGCAGTTCTTC

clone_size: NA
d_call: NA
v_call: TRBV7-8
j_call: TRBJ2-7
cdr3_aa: CASTIDSYEQYF
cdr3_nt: TGTGCCAGCACCATAGACAGCTACGAGCAGTACTTC

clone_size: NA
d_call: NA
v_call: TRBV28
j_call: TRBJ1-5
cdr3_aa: CASSFQQRPQHF
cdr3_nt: TGTGCCAGCAGTTTCCAACAACGGCCCCAGCATTTT

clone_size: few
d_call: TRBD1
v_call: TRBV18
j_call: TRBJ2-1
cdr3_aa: CASSQQGDSYNEQFF
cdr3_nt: TGTGCCAGCTCACAGCAGGGGGACTCCTACAATGAGCAGTTCTTC

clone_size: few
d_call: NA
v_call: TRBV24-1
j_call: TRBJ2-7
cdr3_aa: CATSETGANEQYF
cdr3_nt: TGTGCCACCAGTGAAACCGGGGCCAACGAGCAGTACTTC

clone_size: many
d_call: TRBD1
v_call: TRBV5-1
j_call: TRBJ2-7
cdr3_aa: CASSKSGTGNEQYF
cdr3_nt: TGCGCCAGCAGCAAATCCGGGACAGGGAACGAGCAGTACTTC

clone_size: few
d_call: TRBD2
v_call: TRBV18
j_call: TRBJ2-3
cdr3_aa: CASSPGLAEPPSSQYF
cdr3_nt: TGTGCCAGCTCACCGGGACTAGCGGAGCCTCCATCCTCGCAGTATTTT

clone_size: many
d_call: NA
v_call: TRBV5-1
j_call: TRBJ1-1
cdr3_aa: CASSGDTEAFF
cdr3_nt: TGCGCCAGCAGCGGGGACACTGAAGCTTTCTTT

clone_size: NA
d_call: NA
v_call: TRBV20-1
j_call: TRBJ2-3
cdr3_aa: CSARGGAADRTQYF
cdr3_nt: TGCAGTGCTAGGGGGGGGGCCGCCGATCGTACGCAGTATTTT

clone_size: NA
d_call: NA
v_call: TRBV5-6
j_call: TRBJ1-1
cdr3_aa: CASSHRAGDTEAFF
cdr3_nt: TGTGCCAGCAGTCACAGGGCAGGGGACACTGAAGCTTTCTTT

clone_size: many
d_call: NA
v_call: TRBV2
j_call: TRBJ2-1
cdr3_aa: CASAPMSRDEQFF
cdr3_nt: TGTGCCAGCGCCCCGATGTCTAGAGATGAGCAGTTCTTC

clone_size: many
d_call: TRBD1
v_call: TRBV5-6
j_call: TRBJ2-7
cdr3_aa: CASSFGQGNYEQYF
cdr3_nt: TGTGCCAGCAGCTTCGGACAGGGGAACTACGAGCAGTACTTC

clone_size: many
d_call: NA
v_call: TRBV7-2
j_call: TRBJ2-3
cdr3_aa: CASSLTIAGETQYF
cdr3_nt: TGTGCCAGCAGCTTAACCATAGCAGGGGAAACGCAGTATTTT

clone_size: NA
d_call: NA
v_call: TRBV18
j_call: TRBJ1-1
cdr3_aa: CASSPPSEDTEAFF
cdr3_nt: TGTGCCAGCTCACCTCCTTCGGAGGACACTGAAGCTTTCTTT

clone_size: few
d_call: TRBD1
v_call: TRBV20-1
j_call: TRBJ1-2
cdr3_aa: CSAGPGTHSLNRGRGGYTF
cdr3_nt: TGCAGTGCTGGACCAGGGACTCACAGCTTGAACAGGGGGCGCGGTGGCTACACCTTC

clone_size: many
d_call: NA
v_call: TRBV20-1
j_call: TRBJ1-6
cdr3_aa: CSASGGDNSPLHF
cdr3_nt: TGCAGTGCTAGTGGGGGAGACAATTCACCCCTCCACTTT

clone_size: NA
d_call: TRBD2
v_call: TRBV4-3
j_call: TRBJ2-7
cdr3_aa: CASSRGLAGEGEQYF
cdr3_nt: TGCGCCAGCAGCCGCGGACTAGCGGGAGAGGGTGAGCAGTACTTC

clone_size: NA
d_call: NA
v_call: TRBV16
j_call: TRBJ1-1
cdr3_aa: CASSPYPLNTEAFF
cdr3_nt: TGTGCCAGCAGCCCGTACCCGTTGAACACTGAAGCTTTCTTT

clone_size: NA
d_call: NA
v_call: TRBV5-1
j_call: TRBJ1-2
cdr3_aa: CASSLGQSASGYTF
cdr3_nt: TGCGCCAGCAGCTTGGGCCAGTCGGCGTCTGGCTACACCTTC

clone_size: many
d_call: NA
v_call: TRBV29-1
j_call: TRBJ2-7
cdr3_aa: CSVRRGSYEQYF
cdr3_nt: TGCAGCGTGAGGAGGGGCTCCTACGAGCAGTACTTC

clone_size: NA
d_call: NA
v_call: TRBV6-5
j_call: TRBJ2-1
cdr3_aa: CASSYHAAYPGNEQFF
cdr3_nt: TGTGCCAGCAGTTACCACGCGGCCTACCCGGGGAATGAGCAGTTCTTC

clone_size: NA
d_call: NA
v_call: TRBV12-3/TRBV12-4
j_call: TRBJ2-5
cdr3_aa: CASSLGRVMETQYF
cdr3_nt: TGTGCCAGCAGCCTAGGGCGGGTTATGGAGACCCAGTACTTC

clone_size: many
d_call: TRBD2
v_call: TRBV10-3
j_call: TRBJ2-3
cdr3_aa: CAISESRPSGGGTDTQYF
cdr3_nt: TGTGCCATCAGTGAGTCGAGGCCTAGCGGGGGAGGCACGGATACGCAGTATTTT

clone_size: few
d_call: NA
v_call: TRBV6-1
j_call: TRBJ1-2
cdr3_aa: CASSEFPKAHYGYTF
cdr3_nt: TGTGCCAGCAGTGAATTCCCGAAAGCACACTATGGCTACACCTTC

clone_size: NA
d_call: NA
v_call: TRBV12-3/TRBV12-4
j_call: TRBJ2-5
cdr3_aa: CASSKQGKETQYF
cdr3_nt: TGTGCCAGCAGTAAACAGGGAAAAGAGACCCAGTACTTC

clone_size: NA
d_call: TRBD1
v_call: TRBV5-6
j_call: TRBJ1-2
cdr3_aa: CASSSLDRESVYGYTF
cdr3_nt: TGTGCCAGCAGCTCCTTGGACAGGGAAAGTGTCTATGGCTACACCTTC

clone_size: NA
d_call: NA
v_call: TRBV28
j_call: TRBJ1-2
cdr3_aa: CASLSGGYTF
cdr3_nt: TGTGCCAGTCTCAGTGGTGGCTACACCTTC

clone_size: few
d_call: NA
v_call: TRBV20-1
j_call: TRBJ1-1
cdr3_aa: CSAHEGAIPEAFF
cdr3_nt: TGCAGTGCTCATGAAGGGGCCATACCTGAAGCTTTCTTT

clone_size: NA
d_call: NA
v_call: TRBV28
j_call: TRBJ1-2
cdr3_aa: CASSWGQDGYTF
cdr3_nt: TGTGCCAGCAGTTGGGGGCAGGATGGCTACACCTTC

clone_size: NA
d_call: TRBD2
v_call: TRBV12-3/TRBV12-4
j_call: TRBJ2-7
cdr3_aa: CASSFGGSSGTYEQYF
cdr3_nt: TGTGCCAGCAGTTTTGGAGGGTCTAGCGGCACCTACGAGCAGTACTTC

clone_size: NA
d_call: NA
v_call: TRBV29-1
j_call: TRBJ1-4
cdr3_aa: CSVEDYTGRGEKLFF
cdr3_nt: TGCAGCGTTGAAGATTATACGGGGCGAGGTGAAAAACTGTTTTTT

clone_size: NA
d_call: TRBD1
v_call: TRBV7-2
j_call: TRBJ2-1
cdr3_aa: CASSLPPGQGYNEQFF
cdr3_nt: TGTGCCAGCAGCTTACCTCCGGGACAGGGGTACAATGAGCAGTTCTTC

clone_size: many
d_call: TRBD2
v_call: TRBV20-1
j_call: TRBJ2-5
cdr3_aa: CSATLAAQETQYF
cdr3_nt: TGCAGTGCTACCCTAGCGGCCCAAGAGACCCAGTACTTC

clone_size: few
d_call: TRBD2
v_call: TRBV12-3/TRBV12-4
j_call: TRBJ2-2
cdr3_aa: CASSLASGREVGELFF
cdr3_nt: TGTGCCAGCAGTTTAGCAAGCGGGAGGGAGGTCGGGGAGCTGTTTTTT

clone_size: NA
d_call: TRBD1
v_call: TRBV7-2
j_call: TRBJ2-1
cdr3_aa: CASSSKGRQGTYNEQFF
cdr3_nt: TGTGCCAGCAGCTCAAAGGGCCGACAGGGTACCTACAATGAGCAGTTCTTC

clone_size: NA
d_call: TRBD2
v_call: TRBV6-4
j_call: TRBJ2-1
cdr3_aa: CASSNAGGSFNEQFF
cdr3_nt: TGTGCCAGCAGTAACGCTGGCGGGAGTTTCAATGAGCAGTTCTTC

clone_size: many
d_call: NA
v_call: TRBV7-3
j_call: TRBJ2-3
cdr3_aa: CASSLNPAGDTQYF
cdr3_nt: TGTGCCAGCAGCTTAAATCCAGCCGGAGATACGCAGTATTTT

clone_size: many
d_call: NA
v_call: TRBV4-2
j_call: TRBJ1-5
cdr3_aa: CASNLGGRNQPQHF
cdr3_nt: TGTGCCAGCAACCTCGGAGGGCGCAATCAGCCCCAGCATTTT

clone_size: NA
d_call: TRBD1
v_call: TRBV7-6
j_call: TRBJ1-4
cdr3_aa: CASSLEAGGGEKLFF
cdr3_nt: TGTGCCAGCAGCTTAGAGGCAGGGGGAGGAGAAAAACTGTTTTTT

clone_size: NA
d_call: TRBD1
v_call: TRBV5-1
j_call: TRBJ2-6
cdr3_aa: CASSLTTGGSGANVLTF
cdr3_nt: TGCGCCAGCAGCTTGACCACAGGGGGCTCTGGGGCCAACGTCCTGACTTTC

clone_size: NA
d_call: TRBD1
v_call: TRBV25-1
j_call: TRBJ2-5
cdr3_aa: CASSDGTVVYQTQYF
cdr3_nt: TGTGCCAGCAGTGACGGGACAGTGGTTTATCAGACCCAGTACTTC

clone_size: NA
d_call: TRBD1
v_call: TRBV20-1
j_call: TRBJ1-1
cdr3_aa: CSAKGQGRTEAFF
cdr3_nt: TGCAGTGCTAAAGGACAGGGTCGGACTGAAGCTTTCTTT

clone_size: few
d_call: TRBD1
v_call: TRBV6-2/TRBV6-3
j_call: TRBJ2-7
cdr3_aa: CASSYWGQTHEQYF
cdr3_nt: TGTGCCAGCAGTTACTGGGGACAGACCCACGAGCAGTACTTC

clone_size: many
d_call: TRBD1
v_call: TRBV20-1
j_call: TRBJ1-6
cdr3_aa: CSAPDPGTGGFSYNSPLHF
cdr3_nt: TGCAGTGCTCCAGATCCCGGGACAGGGGGCTTCTCCTATAATTCACCCCTCCACTTT